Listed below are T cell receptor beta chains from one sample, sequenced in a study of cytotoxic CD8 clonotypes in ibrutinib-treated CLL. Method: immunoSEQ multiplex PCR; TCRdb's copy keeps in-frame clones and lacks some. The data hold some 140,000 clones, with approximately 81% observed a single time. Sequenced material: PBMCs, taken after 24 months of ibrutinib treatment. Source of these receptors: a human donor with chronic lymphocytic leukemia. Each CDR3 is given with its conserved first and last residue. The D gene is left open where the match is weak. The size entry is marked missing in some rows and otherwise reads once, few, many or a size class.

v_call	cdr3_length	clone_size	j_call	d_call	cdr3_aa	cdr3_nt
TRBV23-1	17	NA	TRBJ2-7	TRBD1	CASSPGRGRAFPYEQYF	TGCGCCAGCAGTCCAGGCAGGGGGCGGGCGTTTCCCTACGAGCAGTACTTC
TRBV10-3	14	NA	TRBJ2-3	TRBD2	CAISERGATDTQYF	TGTGCCATCAGCGAGCGGGGGGCCACAGATACGCAGTATTTT
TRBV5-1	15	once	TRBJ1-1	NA	CASSPVGGLLTEAFF	TGCGCCAGCAGCCCTGTCGGCGGACTCCTCACTGAAGCTTTCTTT
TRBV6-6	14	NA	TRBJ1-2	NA	CASSYSGRGSGYTF	TGTGCCAGCAGTTACTCGGGCCGTGGCTCTGGCTACACCTTC
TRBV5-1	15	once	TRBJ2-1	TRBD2	CASSLELAGGREQFF	TGCGCCAGCAGCTTGGAGCTAGCGGGGGGGCGTGAGCAGTTCTTC
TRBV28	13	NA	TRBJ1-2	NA	CASSLDSPRGYTF	TGTGCCAGCAGTTTAGACAGTCCCCGCGGCTACACCTTC
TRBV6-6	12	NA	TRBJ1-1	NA	CASSSGLTEAFF	TGTGCCAGCAGTTCGGGTCTCACTGAAGCTTTCTTT
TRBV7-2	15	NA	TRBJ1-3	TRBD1	CASSEGTASGNTIYF	TGTGCCAGCAGCGAGGGGACAGCCTCTGGAAACACCATATATTTT
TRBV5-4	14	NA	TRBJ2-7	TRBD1	CASSLTGDLYEQYF	TGTGCCAGCAGCTTAACAGGGGACCTCTACGAGCAGTACTTC
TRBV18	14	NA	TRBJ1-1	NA	CASSPGGVRTEAFF	TGTGCCAGCTCACCAGGGGGGGTTCGGACTGAAGCTTTCTTT
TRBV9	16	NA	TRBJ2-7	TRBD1	CASSVDVGTGNYEQYF	TGTGCCAGCAGCGTAGACGTCGGGACAGGTAACTACGAGCAGTACTTC
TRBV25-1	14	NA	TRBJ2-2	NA	CASSELEYTGELFF	TGTGCCAGCAGTGAATTGGAGTACACCGGGGAGCTGTTTTTT
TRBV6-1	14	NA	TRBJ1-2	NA	CASSEGEVLNGYTF	TGTGCCAGCAGTGAGGGTGAGGTATTGAATGGCTACACCTTC
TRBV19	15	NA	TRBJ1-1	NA	CASSPHRGKNTEAFF	TGTGCCAGTAGTCCGCATAGAGGTAAGAACACTGAAGCTTTCTTT
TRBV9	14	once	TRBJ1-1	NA	CASSVGWLETEAFF	TGTGCCAGCAGCGTCGGGTGGTTGGAGACTGAAGCTTTCTTT
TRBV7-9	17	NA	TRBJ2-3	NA	CASSQPLATLGTDTQYF	TGTGCCAGCAGCCAACCTCTAGCGACCCTAGGTACAGATACGCAGTATTTT
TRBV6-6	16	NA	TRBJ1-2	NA	CASSYQPSGRGYGYTF	TGTGCCAGCAGTTACCAGCCTTCAGGGCGTGGCTATGGCTACACCTTC
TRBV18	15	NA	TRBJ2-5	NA	CASSPPWDTQETQYF	TGTGCCAGCTCACCACCGTGGGACACGCAAGAGACCCAGTACTTC
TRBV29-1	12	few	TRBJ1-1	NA	CSVIRAGTEAFF	TGCAGCGTTATCCGGGCCGGGACAGAAGCTTTCTTT
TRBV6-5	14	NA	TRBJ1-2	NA	CASTRGGSGYGYTF	TGTGCCAGCACGCGGGGGGGAAGTGGCTATGGCTACACCTTC
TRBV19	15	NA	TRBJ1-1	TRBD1	CASSFAGTGVLQAFF	TGTGCCAGTAGTTTCGCCGGGACAGGGGTTTTGCAAGCTTTCTTT
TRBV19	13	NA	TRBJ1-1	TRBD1	CASRGQVNTEAFF	TGTGCCAGTAGGGGACAGGTGAACACTGAAGCTTTCTTT
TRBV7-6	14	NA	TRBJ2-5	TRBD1	CASSLVGQGKTQYF	TGTGCCAGCAGCTTAGTGGGACAGGGAAAGACCCAGTACTTC
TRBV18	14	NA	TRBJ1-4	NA	CASSLVATNEKLFF	TGTGCCAGCTCACTCGTCGCAACTAATGAAAAACTGTTTTTT
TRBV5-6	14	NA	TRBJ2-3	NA	CASSGHSLADTQYF	TGTGCCAGTTCGGGGCACTCCCTCGCAGATACGCAGTATTTT
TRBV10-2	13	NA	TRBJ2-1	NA	CATGRPSYNEQFF	TGCGCCACCGGACGTCCTAGCTACAATGAGCAGTTCTTC
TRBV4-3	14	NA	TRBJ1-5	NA	CASSQVKGNQPQHF	TGCGCCAGCAGCCAAGTCAAAGGGAATCAGCCCCAGCATTTT
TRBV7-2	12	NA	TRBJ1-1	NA	CASSSRTVEAFF	TGTGCCAGCAGCTCCAGGACAGTCGAAGCTTTCTTT
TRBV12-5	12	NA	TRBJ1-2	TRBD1	CASGEHRGRGTF	TGTGCTAGTGGGGAACACAGGGGGCGAGGGACCTTC
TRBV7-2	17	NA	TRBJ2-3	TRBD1	CASSSNTGAPVTDTQYF	TGTGCCAGCAGCTCCAACACAGGGGCGCCCGTCACAGATACGCAGTATTTT
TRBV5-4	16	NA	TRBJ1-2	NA	CASSSRFRGANYGYTF	TGTGCCAGCAGCTCCCGGTTTAGGGGCGCTAACTATGGCTACACCTTC
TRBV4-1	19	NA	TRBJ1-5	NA	CASSQNGAVGGGGNQPQHF	TGCGCCAGCAGCCAAAATGGGGCGGTGGGGGGAGGAGGCAATCAGCCCCAGCATTTT
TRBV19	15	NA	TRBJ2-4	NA	CASSIGLRGIDIQYF	TGTGCCAGTAGTATAGGCCTAAGGGGGATTGACATTCAGTACTTC
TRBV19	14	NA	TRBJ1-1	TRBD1	CASSIRDRGTEAFF	TGTGCCAGTAGTATACGGGACAGGGGGACTGAAGCTTTCTTT
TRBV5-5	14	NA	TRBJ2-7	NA	CASSLAGLNYEQYF	TGTGCCAGCAGCTTGGCGGGACTCAACTACGAGCAGTACTTC
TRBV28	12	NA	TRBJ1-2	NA	CASNRGLNGYTF	TGTGCCAGCAACCGCGGACTGAACGGCTACACCTTC
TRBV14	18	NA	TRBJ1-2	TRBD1	CASSRYMGTTGGNYGYTF	TGTGCCAGCAGCCGATACATGGGGACGACAGGGGGCAACTATGGCTACACCTTC
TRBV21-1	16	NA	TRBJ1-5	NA	CAPKGQGHVGNQPQHF	TGTGCCCCCAAGGGACAGGGTCATGTTGGGAATCAGCCCCAGCATTTT
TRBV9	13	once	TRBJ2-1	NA	CASSVEGANEQFF	TGTGCCAGCAGCGTAGAAGGAGCGAATGAGCAGTTCTTC
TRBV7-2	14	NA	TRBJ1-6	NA	CASSLSSYNSPLHF	TGTGCCAGCAGCTTAAGTTCCTATAATTCACCCCTCCACTTT
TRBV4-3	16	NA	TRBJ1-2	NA	CASSQDRATLHYGYTF	TGCGCCAGCAGCCAAGATAGGGCCACCTTGCACTATGGCTACACCTTC
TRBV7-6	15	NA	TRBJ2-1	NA	CASSLRTAIYNEQFF	TGTGCCAGCAGCCTCAGGACAGCCATCTACAATGAGCAGTTCTTC
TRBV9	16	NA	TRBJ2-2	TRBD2	CASSVVSGGDTGELFF	TGTGCCAGCAGCGTAGTCAGCGGGGGAGACACCGGGGAGCTGTTTTTT
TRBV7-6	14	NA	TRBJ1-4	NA	CASSLGQRGEKLFF	TGTGCCAGCAGCTTAGGACAGCGGGGTGAAAAACTGTTTTTT
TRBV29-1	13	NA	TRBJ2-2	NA	CSVRHPNTGELFF	TGCAGCGTTCGCCACCCGAACACCGGGGAGCTGTTTTTT
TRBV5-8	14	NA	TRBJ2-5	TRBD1	CASSGTGNWETQYF	TGTGCCAGCAGCGGGACAGGGAATTGGGAGACCCAGTACTTC
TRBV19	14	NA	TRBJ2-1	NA	CASSLGLIANEQFF	TGTGCCAGTAGTCTAGGACTGATTGCCAATGAGCAGTTCTTC
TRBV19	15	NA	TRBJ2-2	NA	CASSIHGPNTGELFF	TGTGCCAGTAGTATACATGGACCGAACACCGGGGAGCTGTTTTTT
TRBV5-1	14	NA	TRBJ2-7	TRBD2	CASSSSGGAYEQYF	TGCGCCAGCAGCTCGAGCGGGGGGGCCTACGAGCAGTACTTC
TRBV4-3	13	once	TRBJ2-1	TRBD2	CASGPSGTGEQFF	TGCGCCAGCGGACCTAGCGGAACAGGTGAGCAGTTCTTC
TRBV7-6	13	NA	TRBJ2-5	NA	CASSRPNTETQYF	TGTGCCAGCAGTCGACCCAACACGGAGACCCAGTACTTC
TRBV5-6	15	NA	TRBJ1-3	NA	CASSLGRNSGNTIYF	TGTGCCAGCAGCTTAGGACGGAACTCTGGAAACACCATATATTTT
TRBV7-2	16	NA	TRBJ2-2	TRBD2	CASSPGGSANTGELFF	TGTGCCAGCAGCCCCGGGGGGTCCGCGAACACCGGGGAGCTGTTTTTT
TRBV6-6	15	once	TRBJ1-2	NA	CASSYSNAGAGGYTF	TGTGCCAGCAGTTACTCGAATGCCGGGGCGGGTGGCTACACCTTC
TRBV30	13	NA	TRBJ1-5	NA	CAWSAGRDQPQHF	TGTGCCTGGAGCGCGGGGAGGGATCAGCCCCAGCATTTT
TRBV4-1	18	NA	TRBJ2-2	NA	CASSQADGNGANTGELFF	TGCGCCAGCAGCCAAGCGGATGGTAACGGGGCCAACACCGGGGAGCTGTTTTTT
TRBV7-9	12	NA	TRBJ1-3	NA	CASSPAGDTIYF	TGTGCCAGCAGCCCGGCAGGGGACACCATATATTTT
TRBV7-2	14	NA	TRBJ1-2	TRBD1	CASIGQAANYGYTF	TGTGCCAGCATCGGACAGGCAGCTAACTATGGCTACACCTTC
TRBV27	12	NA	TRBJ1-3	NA	CASSPPGGGIYF	TGTGCCAGCAGTCCCCCCGGAGGGGGGATCTATTTT
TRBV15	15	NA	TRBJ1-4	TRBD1	CATSRGGQGEEKLFF	TGTGCTACCAGCAGAGGGGGACAGGGTGAGGAAAAACTGTTTTTT